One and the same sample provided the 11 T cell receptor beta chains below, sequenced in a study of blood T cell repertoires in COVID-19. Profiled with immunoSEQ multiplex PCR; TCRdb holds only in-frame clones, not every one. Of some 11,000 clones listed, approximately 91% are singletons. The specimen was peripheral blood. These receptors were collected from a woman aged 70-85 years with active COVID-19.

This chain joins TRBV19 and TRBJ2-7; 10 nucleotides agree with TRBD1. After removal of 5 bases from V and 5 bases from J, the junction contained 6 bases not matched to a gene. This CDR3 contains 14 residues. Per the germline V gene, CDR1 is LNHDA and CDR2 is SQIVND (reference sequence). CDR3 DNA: TGTGCCAGTAGTGCACGACAGGGGGCAAACGAGCAGTACTTC. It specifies CASSARQGANEQYF.

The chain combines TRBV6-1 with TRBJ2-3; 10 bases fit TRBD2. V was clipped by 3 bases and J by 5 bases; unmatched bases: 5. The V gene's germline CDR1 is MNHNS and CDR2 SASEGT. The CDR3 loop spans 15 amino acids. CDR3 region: CASSDGRLAGDTQYF. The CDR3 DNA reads TGTGCCAGCAGTGATGGTCGACTAGCGGGAGATACGCAGTATTTT.

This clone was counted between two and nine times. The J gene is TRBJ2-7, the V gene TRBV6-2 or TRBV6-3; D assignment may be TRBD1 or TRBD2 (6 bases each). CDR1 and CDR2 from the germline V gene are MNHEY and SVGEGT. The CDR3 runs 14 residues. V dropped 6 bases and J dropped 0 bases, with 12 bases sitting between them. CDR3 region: CASSRGGSSYEQYF. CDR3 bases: TGTGCCAGCAGCAGGGGAGGCAGCTCCTACGAGCAGTACTTC.

CDR3 loop: CASSQGSEIRRRAGTSDSYNEQFF. CDR3 coding DNA: TGCGCCAGCAGTCAAGGATCAGAAATCCGACGAAGGGCGGGCACCTCTGACTCCTACAATGAGCAGTTCTTC. The chain is built from TRBV23-1 and TRBJ2-1; perhaps TRBD2 as D (5 bases). TRBV23-1 is filed as an ORF, its function uncertain. This CDR3 contains 24 residues. V lost 2 bases and J lost 0, with 35 bases in between.

CDR3 residues: CASSQRGGSSGANVLTF. In DNA form, the CDR3 reads TGTGCCAGCAGCCAAAGAGGGGGTAGCTCTGGGGCCAACGTCCTGACTTTC. V usage is TRBV3-1 (or the pseudogene TRBV3-2) and J usage is TRBJ2-6, with a tentative D call TRBD1 (6 bases). V shed 2 bases and J shed 0 bases, with 11 bases lying between them. CDR1 and CDR2 from the germline V gene are LGHDT and YNNKEL (reference sequence). CDR3 length equals 17 residues.

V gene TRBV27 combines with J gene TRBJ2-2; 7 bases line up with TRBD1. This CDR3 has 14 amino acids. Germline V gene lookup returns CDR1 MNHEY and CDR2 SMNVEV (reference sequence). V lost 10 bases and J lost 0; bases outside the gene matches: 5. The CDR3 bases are TGTGCCACCAAGGGACAGACGAACACCGGGGAGCTGTTTTTT. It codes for CATKGQTNTGELFF.

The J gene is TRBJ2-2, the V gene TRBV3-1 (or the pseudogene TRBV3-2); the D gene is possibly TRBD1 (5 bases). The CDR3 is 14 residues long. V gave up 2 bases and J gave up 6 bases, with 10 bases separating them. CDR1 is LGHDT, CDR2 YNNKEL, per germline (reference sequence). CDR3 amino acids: CASSQQGASGELFF. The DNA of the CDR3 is TGTGCCAGCAGCCAACAAGGGGCTTCCGGGGAGCTGTTTTTT.

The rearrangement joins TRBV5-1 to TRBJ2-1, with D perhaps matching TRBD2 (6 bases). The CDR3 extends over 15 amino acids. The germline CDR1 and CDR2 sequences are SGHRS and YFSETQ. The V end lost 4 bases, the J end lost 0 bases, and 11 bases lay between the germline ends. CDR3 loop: CASSRDGSSYNEQFF. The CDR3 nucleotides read TGCGCCAGCAGCCGTGACGGGAGCTCCTACAATGAGCAGTTCTTC.

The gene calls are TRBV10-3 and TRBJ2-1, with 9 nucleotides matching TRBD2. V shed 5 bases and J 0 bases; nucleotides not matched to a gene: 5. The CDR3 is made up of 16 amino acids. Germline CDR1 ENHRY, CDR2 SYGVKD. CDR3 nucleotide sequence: TGTGCCATCAGTTTTAGCGGGAGCAGCTCCTACAATGAGCAGTTCTTC. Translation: CAISFSGSSSYNEQFF.

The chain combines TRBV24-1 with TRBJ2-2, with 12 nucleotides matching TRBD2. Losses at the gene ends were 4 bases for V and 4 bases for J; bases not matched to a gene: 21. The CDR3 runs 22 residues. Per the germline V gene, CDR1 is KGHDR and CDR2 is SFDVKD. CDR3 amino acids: CATSDAPGQGTSGRGGTGELFF. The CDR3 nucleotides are TGTGCCACCAGTGACGCACCGGGACAGGGGACTAGCGGGCGGGGGGGCACCGGGGAGCTGTTTTTT.

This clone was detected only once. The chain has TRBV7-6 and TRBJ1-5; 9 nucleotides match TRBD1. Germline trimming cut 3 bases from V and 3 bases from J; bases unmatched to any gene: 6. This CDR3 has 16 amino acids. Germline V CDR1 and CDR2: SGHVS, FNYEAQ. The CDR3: CASSLGQGWDNQPQHF. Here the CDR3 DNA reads TGTGCCAGCAGCTTGGGACAGGGATGGGACAATCAGCCCCAGCATTTT. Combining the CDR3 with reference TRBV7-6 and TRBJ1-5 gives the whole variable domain GAGVSQSPRYKVTKRGQDVALRCDPISGHVSLYWYRQALGQGPEFLTYFNYEAQQDKSGLPNDRFSAERPEGSISTLTIQRTEQRDSAMYRCASSLGQGWDNQPQHFGDGTRLSIL.